The rows below give T cell receptor beta chains drawn from one sample of a study of T cell repertoires in cytomegalovirus infection. TCRdb called the reads again in MiXCR, with one record for every CDR3 protein. The top ten clones hold 35% to 50% of a sample with about 100,000 distinct CDR3 sequences, 23% of them seen once. The sequenced material came from CD8+ T cells from PBMCs. Receptor source: a human donor in good health (CMV status not recorded). Some clones in this sample may be carry-over from other donors' samples. Each CDR3 is given with its conserved first and last residue. The order of the fields is J gene, clone size, D gene, V gene, CDR3 protein, CDR3 DNA. A D gene is named only where the DNA matches it firmly. Some rows have no size entry. The others give once, few or many, or a class for an expanded clone.

J gene: TRBJ2-7; clone size: -; D gene: -; V gene: TRBV20-1; CDR3 protein: CSARFPTVSYEQYF; CDR3 DNA: TGCAGTGCTAGATTCCCGACGGTGTCCTACGAGCAGTACTTC
J gene: TRBJ2-7; clone size: -; D gene: TRBD2; V gene: TRBV6-6; CDR3 protein: CASSGGGMAGVTWGSEQYF; CDR3 DNA: TGTGCCAGCAGTGGGGGTGGAATGGCGGGAGTCACCTGGGGTTCCGAGCAGTACTTC
J gene: TRBJ2-7; clone size: few; D gene: -; V gene: TRBV20-1; CDR3 protein: CSARDPRTAISYEQYF; CDR3 DNA: TGCAGTGCTAGAGATCCGAGGACCGCGATCTCCTACGAGCAGTACTTC
J gene: TRBJ1-5; clone size: many; D gene: TRBD1; V gene: TRBV7-2; CDR3 protein: CASSSGQGADQPQHF; CDR3 DNA: TGTGCCAGCAGCTCGGGACAGGGGGCTGATCAGCCCCAGCATTTT
J gene: TRBJ2-7; clone size: once; D gene: -; V gene: TRBV20-1; CDR3 protein: CSAGGGDAYEQYF; CDR3 DNA: TGCAGTGCTGGCGGCGGGGACGCCTACGAGCAGTACTTC
J gene: TRBJ2-2; clone size: -; D gene: -; V gene: TRBV5-6; CDR3 protein: CASSFNLKTGELFF; CDR3 DNA: TGTGCCAGCAGCTTTAACCTCAAGACCGGGGAGCTGTTTTTT
J gene: TRBJ2-2; clone size: -; D gene: -; V gene: TRBV19; CDR3 protein: CASSITANTGELFF; CDR3 DNA: TGTGCCAGTAGTATAACAGCGAACACCGGGGAGCTGTTTTTT
J gene: TRBJ2-7; clone size: many; D gene: -; V gene: TRBV7-2; CDR3 protein: CASTTDAGRGEQYF; CDR3 DNA: TGTGCCAGCACCACCGACGCGGGTCGAGGCGAGCAGTACTTC
J gene: TRBJ2-1; clone size: -; D gene: -; V gene: TRBV11-2; CDR3 protein: CASSLATGPRRDEQFF; CDR3 DNA: TGTGCCAGCAGCTTAGCCACGGGCCCACGCAGGGATGAGCAGTTCTTC
J gene: TRBJ2-7; clone size: many; D gene: TRBD1; V gene: TRBV7-8; CDR3 protein: CASSQLGTGGPEQYF; CDR3 DNA: TGTGCCAGCTCTCAACTAGGGACAGGGGGTCCCGAGCAGTACTTC
J gene: TRBJ1-4; clone size: many; D gene: -; V gene: TRBV7-2; CDR3 protein: CASSLRGVSNEKLFF; CDR3 DNA: TGTGCCAGCAGCTTAAGGGGAGTCTCTAATGAAAAACTGTTTTTT
J gene: TRBJ2-5; clone size: many; D gene: TRBD2; V gene: TRBV10-3; CDR3 protein: CAISPRGGGETQYF; CDR3 DNA: TGTGCCATCAGCCCCCGGGGGGGGGGAGAGACCCAGTACTTC
J gene: TRBJ2-3; clone size: -; D gene: TRBD1; V gene: TRBV6-2/TRBV6-3; CDR3 protein: CASSPGQGQYNTQYF; CDR3 DNA: TGTGCCAGCAGTCCCGGACAGGGTCAGTACAATACGCAGTATTTT
J gene: TRBJ1-5; clone size: many; D gene: TRBD1; V gene: TRBV7-8; CDR3 protein: CASSLDRQGTMSNQPQHF; CDR3 DNA: TGTGCCAGCAGCTTGGATAGACAGGGAACCATGTCTAATCAGCCCCAGCATTTT
J gene: TRBJ1-6; clone size: few; D gene: TRBD1; V gene: TRBV5-1; CDR3 protein: CASSLDMAGGNSPLHF; CDR3 DNA: TGCGCCAGCAGCTTGGATATGGCAGGGGGGAATTCACCCCTCCACTTT
J gene: TRBJ2-2; clone size: few; D gene: -; V gene: TRBV7-8; CDR3 protein: CASSFDAVAGNTGELFF; CDR3 DNA: TGTGCCAGCAGCTTTGACGCAGTCGCGGGGAACACCGGGGAGCTGTTTTTT
J gene: TRBJ1-1; clone size: -; D gene: TRBD1; V gene: TRBV12-5; CDR3 protein: CASGLDRGKDTEAFF; CDR3 DNA: TGTGCTAGTGGTTTGGACAGGGGGAAGGACACTGAAGCTTTCTTT
J gene: TRBJ1-1; clone size: few; D gene: TRBD1; V gene: TRBV6-2/TRBV6-3; CDR3 protein: CASSSPGQGVRTEAFF; CDR3 DNA: TGTGCCAGCAGCTCCCCGGGACAGGGAGTGAGGACTGAAGCTTTCTTT
J gene: TRBJ2-2; clone size: few; D gene: -; V gene: TRBV2; CDR3 protein: CASSETDTGELFF; CDR3 DNA: TGTGCCAGCAGTGAAACGGACACCGGGGAGCTGTTTTTT
J gene: TRBJ2-1; clone size: -; D gene: -; V gene: TRBV24-1; CDR3 protein: CATSDFRSEQFF; CDR3 DNA: TGTGCCACCAGTGATTTTAGGAGTGAGCAGTTCTTC